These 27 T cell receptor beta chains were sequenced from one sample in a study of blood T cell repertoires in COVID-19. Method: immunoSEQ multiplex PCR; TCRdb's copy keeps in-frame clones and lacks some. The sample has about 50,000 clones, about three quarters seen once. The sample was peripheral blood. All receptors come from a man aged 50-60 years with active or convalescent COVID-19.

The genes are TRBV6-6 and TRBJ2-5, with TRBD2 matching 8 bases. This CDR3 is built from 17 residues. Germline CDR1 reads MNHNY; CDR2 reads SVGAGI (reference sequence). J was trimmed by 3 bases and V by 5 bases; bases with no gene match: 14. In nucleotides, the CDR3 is TGTGCCAGCAGTAGATCGGGAGGGCGGGGGGCGGAAGAGACCCAGTACTTC. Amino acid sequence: CASSRSGGRGAEETQYF.

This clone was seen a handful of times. CDR3 bases: TGTGCCAGCAGCTCCCGGACAGTCGTCCACGAGCAGTACTTC. Amino acid sequence: CASSSRTVVHEQYF. The V gene is TRBV3-1 (or the pseudogene TRBV3-2), the J gene TRBJ2-7, with a weak D call TRBD1 (6 bases). The CDR3 consists of 14 residues. V shed 5 bases and J shed 5 bases, with 16 bases lying between them. Looked up from germline, CDR1 is LGHDT and CDR2 is YNNKEL (reference sequence).

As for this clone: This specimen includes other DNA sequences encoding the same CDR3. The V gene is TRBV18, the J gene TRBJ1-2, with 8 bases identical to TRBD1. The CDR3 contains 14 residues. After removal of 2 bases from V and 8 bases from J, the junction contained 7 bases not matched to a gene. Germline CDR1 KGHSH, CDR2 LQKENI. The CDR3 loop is CASSPSTGDGGYTF. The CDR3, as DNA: TGTGCCAGCTCACCATCGACAGGGGATGGCGGCTACACCTTC.

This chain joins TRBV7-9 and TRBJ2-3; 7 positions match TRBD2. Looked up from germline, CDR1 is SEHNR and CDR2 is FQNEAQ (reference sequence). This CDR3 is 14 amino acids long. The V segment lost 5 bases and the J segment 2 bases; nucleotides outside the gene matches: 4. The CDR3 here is CASSGGDFTDTQYF. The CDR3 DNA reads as TGTGCCAGCAGCGGGGGGGACTTCACAGATACGCAGTATTTT.

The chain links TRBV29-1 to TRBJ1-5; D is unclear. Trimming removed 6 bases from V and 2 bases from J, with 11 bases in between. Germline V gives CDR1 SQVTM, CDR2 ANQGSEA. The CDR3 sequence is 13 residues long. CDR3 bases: TGCAGCGTAACCCTCGGGGGCAATCAGCCCCAGCATTTT. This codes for CSVTLGGNQPQHF.

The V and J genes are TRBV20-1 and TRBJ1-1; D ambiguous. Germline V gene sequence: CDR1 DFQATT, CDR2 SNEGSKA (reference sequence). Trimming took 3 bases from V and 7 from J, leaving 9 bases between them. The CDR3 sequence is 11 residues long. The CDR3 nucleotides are TGCAGTGCTAGTGTGGGCCATGAAGCTTTCTTT. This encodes CSASVGHEAFF.

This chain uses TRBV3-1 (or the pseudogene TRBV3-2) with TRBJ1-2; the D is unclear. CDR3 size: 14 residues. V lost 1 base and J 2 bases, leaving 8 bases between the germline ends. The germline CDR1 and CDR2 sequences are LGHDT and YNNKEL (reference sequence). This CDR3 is CASSQAGGNYGYTF. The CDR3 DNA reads TGTGCCAGCAGCCAAGCCGGAGGGAACTATGGCTACACCTTC.

CDR3 nucleotide sequence: TGTGCCAGCAGCCGGGGGGGCGCAACCTTGAACAGGGCTCACGAGCAGTACTTC. It yields the protein CASSRGGATLNRAHEQYF. The chain couples TRBV5-4 to TRBJ2-7, with 8 bases lining up with TRBD2. The CDR3 runs 18 residues. With V trimmed by 4 bases and J by 5 bases, 20 bases remained unmatched. The V gene's germline CDR1 is SGHNT and CDR2 YYREEE (reference sequence).

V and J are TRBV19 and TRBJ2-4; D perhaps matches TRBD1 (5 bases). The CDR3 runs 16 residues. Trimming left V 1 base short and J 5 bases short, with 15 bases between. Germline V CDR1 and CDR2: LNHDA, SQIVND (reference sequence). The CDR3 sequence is CASSIVAGFSQNIQYF. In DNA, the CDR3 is TGTGCCAGTAGTATAGTAGCAGGGTTCTCTCAAAACATTCAGTACTTC. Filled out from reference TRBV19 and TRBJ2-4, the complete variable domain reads DGGITQSPKYLFRKEGQNVTLSCEQNLNHDAMYWYRQDPGQGLRLIYYSQIVNDFQKGDIAEGYSVSREKKESFPLTVTSAQKNPTAFYLCASSIVAGFSQNIQYFGAGTRLSVL.

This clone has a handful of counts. CDR3 loop: CASSLEWDEGEKLFF. As DNA, the CDR3 is TGTGCCAGCAGCTTAGAATGGGATGAGGGTGAAAAACTGTTTTTT. The genes are TRBV7-9 and TRBJ1-4; D not resolved. The CDR3 runs 15 residues. Germline CDR1 reads SEHNR; CDR2 reads FQNEAQ (reference sequence). V was cut by 1 base and J by 7 bases, with 13 bases left in between.

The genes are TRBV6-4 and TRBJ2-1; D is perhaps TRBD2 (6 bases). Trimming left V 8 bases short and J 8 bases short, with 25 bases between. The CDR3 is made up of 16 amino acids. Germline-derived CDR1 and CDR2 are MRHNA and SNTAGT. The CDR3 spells CASAISGEYQGDEQFF. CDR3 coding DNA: TGTGCCAGCGCTATTAGCGGAGAATATCAAGGTGATGAGCAGTTCTTC.

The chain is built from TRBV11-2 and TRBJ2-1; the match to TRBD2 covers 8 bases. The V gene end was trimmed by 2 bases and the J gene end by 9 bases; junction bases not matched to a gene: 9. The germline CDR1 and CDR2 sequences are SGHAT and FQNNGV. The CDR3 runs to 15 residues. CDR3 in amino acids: CASSLIPSGRGEQFF. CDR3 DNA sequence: TGTGCCAGCAGCTTAATACCTAGCGGGCGCGGTGAGCAGTTCTTC.

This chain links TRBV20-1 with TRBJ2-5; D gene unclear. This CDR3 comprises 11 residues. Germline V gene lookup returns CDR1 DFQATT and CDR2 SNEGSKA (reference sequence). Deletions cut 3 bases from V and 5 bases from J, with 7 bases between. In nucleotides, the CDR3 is TGCAGTGCTAGCGTGTCGGAGACCCAGTACTTC. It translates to CSASVSETQYF.

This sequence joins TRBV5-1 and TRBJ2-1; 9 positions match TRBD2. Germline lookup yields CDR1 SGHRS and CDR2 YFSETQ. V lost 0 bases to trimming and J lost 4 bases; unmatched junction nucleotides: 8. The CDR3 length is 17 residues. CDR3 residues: CASSLAATAGGYNEQFF. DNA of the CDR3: TGCGCCAGCAGCTTGGCGGCTACGGCGGGAGGGTACAATGAGCAGTTCTTC.

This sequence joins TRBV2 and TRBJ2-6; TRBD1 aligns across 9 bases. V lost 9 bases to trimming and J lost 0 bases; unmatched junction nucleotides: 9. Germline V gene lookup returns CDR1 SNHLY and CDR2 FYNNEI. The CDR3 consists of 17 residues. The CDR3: CARARQGGISGANVLTF. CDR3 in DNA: TGTGCCAGAGCGAGACAGGGGGGGATCTCTGGGGCCAACGTCCTGACTTTC.

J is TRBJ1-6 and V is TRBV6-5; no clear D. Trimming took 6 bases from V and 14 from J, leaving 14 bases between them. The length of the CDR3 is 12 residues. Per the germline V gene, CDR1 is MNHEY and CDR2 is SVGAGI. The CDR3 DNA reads TGTGCCAGCAGAACGGCCGGTGGAGCCCTCCACTTT. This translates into CASRTAGGALHF.

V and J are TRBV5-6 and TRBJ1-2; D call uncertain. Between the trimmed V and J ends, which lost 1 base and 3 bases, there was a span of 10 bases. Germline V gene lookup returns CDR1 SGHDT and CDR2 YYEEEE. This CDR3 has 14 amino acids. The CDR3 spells CASSLWVTDYGYTF. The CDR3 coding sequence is TGTGCCAGCAGCTTGTGGGTTACAGACTATGGCTACACCTTC. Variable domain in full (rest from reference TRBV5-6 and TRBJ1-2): DAGVTQSPTHLIKTRGQQVTLRCSPKSGHDTVSWYQQALGQGPQFIFQYYEEEERQRGNFPDRFSGHQFPNYSSELNVNALLLGDSALYLCASSLWVTDYGYTFGSGTRLTVV.

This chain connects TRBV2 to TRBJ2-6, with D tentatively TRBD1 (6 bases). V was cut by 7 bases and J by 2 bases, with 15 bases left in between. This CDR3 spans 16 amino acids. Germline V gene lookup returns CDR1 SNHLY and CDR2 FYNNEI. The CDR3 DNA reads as TGTGCCAGCATTCCCGACAGGTCGACTGGGGCCAACGTCCTGACTTTC. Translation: CASIPDRSTGANVLTF.

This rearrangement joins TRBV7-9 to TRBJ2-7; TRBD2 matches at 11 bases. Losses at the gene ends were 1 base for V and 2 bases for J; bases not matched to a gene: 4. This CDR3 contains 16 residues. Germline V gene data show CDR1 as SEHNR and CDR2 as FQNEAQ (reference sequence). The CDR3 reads CASSLDTSGSPYEQYF. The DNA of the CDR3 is TGTGCCAGCAGCTTAGATACTAGCGGGAGTCCCTACGAGCAGTACTTC.

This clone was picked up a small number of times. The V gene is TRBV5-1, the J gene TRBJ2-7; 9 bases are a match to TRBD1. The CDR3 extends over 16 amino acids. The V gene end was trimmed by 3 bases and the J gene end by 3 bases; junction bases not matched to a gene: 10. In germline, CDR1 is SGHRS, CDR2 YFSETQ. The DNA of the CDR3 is TGCGCCAGCAGCTCAATAGAACAGGGGGCGGGCTACGAGCAGTACTTC. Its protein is CASSSIEQGAGYEQYF.

The CDR3 sequence is CASTRGTGQSGELFF. CDR3 coding DNA: TGCGCCAGCACTAGGGGGACAGGACAATCGGGGGAGCTGTTTTTT. J is TRBJ2-2 and V is TRBV4-1; 8 bases agree with TRBD1. The CDR3 has 15 amino acids. The trim removed 7 bases at V and 8 bases at J, leaving 12 bases unmatched. CDR1 MGHRA and CDR2 YSYEKL come from the germline V gene.

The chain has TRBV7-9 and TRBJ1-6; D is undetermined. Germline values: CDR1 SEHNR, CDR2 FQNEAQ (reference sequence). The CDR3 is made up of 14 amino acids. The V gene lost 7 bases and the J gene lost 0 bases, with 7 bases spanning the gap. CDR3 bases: TGTGCCAGCAACACGGGCTCCTATAATTCACCCCTCCACTTT. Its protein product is CASNTGSYNSPLHF. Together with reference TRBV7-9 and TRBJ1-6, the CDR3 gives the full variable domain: DTGVSQNPRHKITKRGQNVTFRCDPISEHNRLYWYRQTLGQGPEFLTYFQNEAQLEKSRLLSDRFSAERPKGSFSTLEIQRTEQGDSAMYLCASNTGSYNSPLHFGNGTRLTVT.

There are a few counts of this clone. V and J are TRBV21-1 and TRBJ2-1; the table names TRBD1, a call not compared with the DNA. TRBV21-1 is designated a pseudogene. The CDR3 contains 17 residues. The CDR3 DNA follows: TGTGCCAGCACTAAGACTCCCGGGACAGGGGGGAATAATGAGCAGTTCTTC. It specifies CASTKTPGTGGNNEQFF.

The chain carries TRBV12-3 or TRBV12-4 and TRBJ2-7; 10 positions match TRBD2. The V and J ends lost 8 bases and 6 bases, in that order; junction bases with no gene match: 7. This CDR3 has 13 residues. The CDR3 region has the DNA TGTGCCAGCGGCGGGACTAGCGAAGGCGAGCAGTACTTC. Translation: CASGGTSEGEQYF.

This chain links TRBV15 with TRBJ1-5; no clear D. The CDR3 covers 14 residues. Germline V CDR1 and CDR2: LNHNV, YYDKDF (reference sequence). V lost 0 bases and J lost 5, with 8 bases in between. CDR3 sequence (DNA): TGTGCCACCAGCAGAGATATCGGAGATCAGCCCCAGCATTTT. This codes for CATSRDIGDQPQHF.

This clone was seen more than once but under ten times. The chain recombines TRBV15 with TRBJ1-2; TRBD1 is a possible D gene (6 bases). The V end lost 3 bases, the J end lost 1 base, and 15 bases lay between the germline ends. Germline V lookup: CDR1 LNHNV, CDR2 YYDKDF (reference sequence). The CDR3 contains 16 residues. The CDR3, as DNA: TGTGCCACCAGCAGGGAAAGGGTACAGGGTAACTATGGCTACACCTTC. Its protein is CATSRERVQGNYGYTF.

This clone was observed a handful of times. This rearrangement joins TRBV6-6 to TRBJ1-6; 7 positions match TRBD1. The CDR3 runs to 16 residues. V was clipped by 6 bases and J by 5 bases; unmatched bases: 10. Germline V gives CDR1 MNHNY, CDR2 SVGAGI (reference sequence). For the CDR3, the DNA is TGTGCCAGCAGCGACCGACAGGGCCGAGATAATTCACCCCTCCACTTT. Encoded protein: CASSDRQGRDNSPLHF.